The rows below give T cell receptor beta chains drawn from one sample of a study of blood T cell repertoires in COVID-19. The protocol was immunoSEQ multiplex PCR, while the TCRdb copy is restricted to in-frame clones and leaves out a portion. The data hold 150,000 to 200,000 clones, with approximately 92% observed a single time. Material for sequencing was peripheral blood. The source is a woman aged 50 to 65 with acute or convalescent COVID-19. Each CDR3 is given without its conserved first and last residue. The order of the fields is CDR3 protein, V gene, J gene, D gene, clone size. D genes are given only for firm matches. Clone size is given for some rows only: seen once, a few or many times, or a class if the clone is expanded.

ASSLMGAYEAF	TRBV5-4	TRBJ1-1	.	.
ASSPPGQKETQY	TRBV18	TRBJ2-5	TRBD1	.
ASSLLYAHRYT	TRBV28	TRBJ1-2	.	few
ASSSKTVSGNQPQH	TRBV27	TRBJ1-5	.	.
ASSPGTGGNEKLF	TRBV18	TRBJ1-4	TRBD1	.
ASSRLLETQY	TRBV7-8	TRBJ2-5	.	.
ASSPTSGRTSRNEQY	TRBV18	TRBJ2-7	TRBD2	.
AWMIGGRAYEQY	TRBV30	TRBJ2-7	TRBD2	.
ASSIFWEGTSNQPQH	TRBV19	TRBJ1-5	.	.
AWSLGEGTEQY	TRBV30	TRBJ2-7	.	.
ASTTGQGFNPQH	TRBV19	TRBJ1-5	TRBD1	.
AIRGTGAEAF	TRBV10-3	TRBJ1-1	TRBD1	.
ASIRTGTTEAF	TRBV2	TRBJ1-1	TRBD1	.
ASSQDRVMFDEQF	TRBV7-2	TRBJ2-1	TRBD1	.
ASSQEYLAGTYEQY	TRBV4-2	TRBJ2-7	TRBD2	.
ASSLGQNTEAF	TRBV11-2	TRBJ1-1	.	.
ASRGTTAGYT	TRBV27	TRBJ1-2	.	.
ASSLVTGAITDEKLF	TRBV11-2	TRBJ1-4	TRBD1	.
ASSLTGGDTEAF	TRBV6-2/TRBV6-3	TRBJ1-1	TRBD1	.
AISERTGTGSTEAF	TRBV10-3	TRBJ1-1	TRBD1	.
ASSLGLASYEQY	TRBV2	TRBJ2-7	TRBD2	.
ASSSPGYGYT	TRBV28	TRBJ1-2	.	.
ASSRLAGGNYEQY	TRBV4-2	TRBJ2-7	TRBD2	.
ASRRVTGLVMDTQY	TRBV28	TRBJ2-3	TRBD2	.
ASSPEKEYGYT	TRBV18	TRBJ1-2	.	.
ASSLRQGGGEAF	TRBV5-1	TRBJ1-1	TRBD1	.
ASRKGLGTHNEQF	TRBV28	TRBJ2-1	TRBD2	.